In its sample, the clone carrying this TCR beta chain was seen many times. The antigen remains undetermined. This entry belongs to a study of T cells after yellow fever vaccination. Across the whole study: Fractions containing few cells were prepared with SMART-Seq v4 Ultra Low Input.

The TCR cDNA carried a universal primer site and UMIs from 5'RACE template switching. One entry per CDR3 protein, called by TCRdb with MiXCR from the 5' RACE reads. Found here are under 200,000 distinct CDR3 sequences, 6.5% to 8.5% of them singletons; the top ten hold approximately 2.5%. Study observations and caveats: Clonotypes found in both CD4 and CD8 compartments made up a small share. A secondary response was less intense yet reached its peak sooner, at day 5 versus 15.

This CDR3 has 11 amino acids. V gave up 0 bases and J gave up 10 bases, with 4 bases separating them. CDR1 is GTSNPN and CDR2 is SVGIG in the germline V gene (reference sequence). The specimen was CD4+ T cells sorted from PBMCs, collected less than 6 days after the first yellow fever vaccination. This chain uses TRBV30 with TRBJ1-6; D gene ambiguous. The receptor's source is a man younger than 35 who received the YFV17D yellow fever vaccine. The CDR3 spells CAWSVLSPLHF. CDR3 in DNA: TGTGCCTGGAGTGTACTCTCACCCCTCCACTTT.